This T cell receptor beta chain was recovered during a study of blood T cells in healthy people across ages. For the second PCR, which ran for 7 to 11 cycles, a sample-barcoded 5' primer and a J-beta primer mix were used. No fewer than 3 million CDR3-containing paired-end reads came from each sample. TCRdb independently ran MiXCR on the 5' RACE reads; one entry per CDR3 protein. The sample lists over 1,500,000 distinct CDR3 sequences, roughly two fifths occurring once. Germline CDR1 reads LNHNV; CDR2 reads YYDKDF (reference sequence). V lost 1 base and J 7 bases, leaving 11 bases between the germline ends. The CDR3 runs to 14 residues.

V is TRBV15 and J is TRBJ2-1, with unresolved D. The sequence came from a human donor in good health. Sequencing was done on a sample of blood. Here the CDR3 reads CATSRVIQENEQFF. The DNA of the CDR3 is TGTGCCACCAGCAGAGTAATTCAGGAAAATGAGCAGTTCTTC.